These 25 T cell receptor beta chains were all obtained from the same sample, sequenced in a study of blood T cell repertoires in COVID-19. TCRdb keeps only in-frame clones here, not all; method: immunoSEQ multiplex PCR. Found here are 210,000 or so clones, about 85% of them singletons; the top ten hold less than 20%. The sample comprised peripheral blood. The receptors come from a woman at least 80 years old with active or convalescent COVID-19.

This chain uses TRBV4-1 with TRBJ2-1, with unresolved D. The CDR3 is made up of 15 amino acids. V shed 1 base and J shed 3 bases, with 10 bases lying between them. Germline CDR1 MGHRA, CDR2 YSYEKL. The CDR3 sequence: CASSQGRQNYNEQFF. The CDR3 DNA is TGCGCCAGCAGCCAAGGGCGGCAAAACTACAATGAGCAGTTCTTC.

V usage is TRBV7-2 and J usage is TRBJ1-2, with D perhaps TRBD1 (6 bases). Germline CDR1 is SGHTA and CDR2 is FQGNSA. Trimming stripped 5 bases from V and 5 bases from J, with 18 bases between. The CDR3 is 15 amino acids. The chain's CDR3 is CASSARRGEGYGYTF. CDR3 DNA: TGTGCCAGCAGCGCGCGCAGGGGAGAGGGGTATGGCTACACCTTC.

CDR3 in DNA: TGTGCCAGCCGAACCCAGGGGGCTACTGAAGCTTTCTTT. Its translation: CASRTQGATEAFF. The gene calls are TRBV7-2 and TRBJ1-1; 8 bases fit TRBD1. V lost 8 bases to trimming and J lost 5 bases; unmatched junction nucleotides: 7. The CDR3 has 13 amino acids. The germline V gene has CDR1 SGHTA and CDR2 FQGNSA.

V usage is TRBV30 and J usage is TRBJ1-2; D ambiguous. The germline V gene has CDR1 GTSNPN and CDR2 SVGIG (reference sequence). This CDR3 is built from 15 residues. The V gene lost 0 bases and the J gene lost 8 bases, with 19 bases spanning the gap. CDR3 protein: CAWSVRSTGSGGYTF. The CDR3 DNA is TGTGCCTGGAGTGTTCGTTCCACGGGCTCGGGAGGCTACACCTTC.

This chain uses TRBV2 with TRBJ1-2; D perhaps matches TRBD1 (5 bases). The CDR3 is made up of 17 amino acids. With 7 bases removed from V and 4 bases from J, the gap between germline ends came to 25 bases. Germline V lookup: CDR1 SNHLY, CDR2 FYNNEI. The CDR3 loop reads CASTLTRDSGSSYGYTF. In nucleotides, the CDR3 is TGTGCCAGCACCCTGACCCGGGACTCTGGGTCGTCCTATGGCTACACCTTC.

This chain connects TRBV5-8 to TRBJ2-3; the match to TRBD2 covers 11 bases. Germline CDR1 is SGHTS and CDR2 is YDEGEE. The V gene end was trimmed by 1 base and the J gene end by 1 base; junction bases not matched to a gene: 2. The length of the CDR3 is 16 residues. CDR3 sequence reads: CASSLFSGGGTDTQYF. CDR3 in DNA: TGTGCCAGCAGCTTGTTTAGCGGGGGGGGCACAGATACGCAGTATTTT.

The rearrangement links TRBV30 to TRBJ2-2; perhaps TRBD1 as D (6 bases). V was pared by 2 bases and J by 0 bases, with 13 bases between. The germline V gene has CDR1 GTSNPN and CDR2 SVGIG (reference sequence). The length of the CDR3 is 16 residues. CDR3 sequence: CAWSKGGHSNTGELFF. CDR3 nucleotide sequence: TGTGCCTGGAGTAAAGGGGGACACTCGAACACCGGGGAGCTGTTTTTT.

V gene TRBV30 combines with J gene TRBJ1-1; 7 nucleotides match TRBD1. The germline V gene has CDR1 GTSNPN and CDR2 SVGIG (reference sequence). Trimming at V came to 6 bases and at J to 5 bases, leaving 12 bases not matched to a gene. CDR3 length equals 14 residues. The CDR3 protein is CACWDRLKRTEAFF. The CDR3 DNA sequence: TGTGCCTGTTGGGACAGATTAAAACGGACTGAAGCTTTCTTT.

This chain uses TRBV11-3 with TRBJ2-7; TRBD2 matches at 15 bases. The CDR3 contains 16 residues. The junction had 8 bases not matched to a gene; V was cut back by 1 base and J by 10 bases. Germline V gene sequence: CDR1 SGHNT, CDR2 YENEEA. The CDR3: CASSLGGTSGGNSQYF. DNA of the CDR3: TGTGCCAGCAGCTTAGGCGGGACTAGCGGGGGGAACAGTCAGTACTTC.

The gene calls are TRBV18 and TRBJ2-3; 7 bases align to TRBD2. The CDR3 runs 15 residues. The V segment lost 2 bases and the J segment 6 bases; nucleotides outside the gene matches: 8. CDR1 and CDR2 (germline): KGHSH, LQKENI. Here the CDR3 DNA reads TGTGCCAGCTCACCAGGACTAGTCGCACGGGATACGCAGTATTTT. Translation: CASSPGLVARDTQYF.

V and J are TRBV4-2 and TRBJ2-7; 11 bases agree with TRBD2. After removal of 0 bases from V and 9 bases from J, the junction contained 7 bases not matched to a gene. This CDR3 has 15 amino acids. In germline, CDR1 is LGHNA, CDR2 YNFKEQ. The CDR3 sequence: CASSQEIGTSGLQYF. CDR3 coding DNA: TGTGCCAGCAGCCAAGAAATAGGGACTAGCGGTCTGCAGTACTTC.

This clone has only one observation. Here the CDR3 reads CATSDRTGGTQYF. The CDR3 DNA follows: TGTGCCACCAGTGACCGCACAGGGGGCACGCAGTATTTT. J is TRBJ2-3 and V is TRBV24-1; TRBD1 agrees at 9 bases. V lost 4 bases to trimming and J lost 9 bases; unmatched junction nucleotides: 4. The length of the CDR3 is 13 residues. From germline, CDR1 is KGHDR and CDR2 SFDVKD.

With regard to this clone: This CDR3 is also generated by other DNA sequences in the sample. This chain uses TRBV7-9 with TRBJ1-2, with D perhaps matching TRBD1 (6 bases). The V end lost 5 bases, the J end lost 2 bases, and 9 bases lay between the germline ends. The CDR3 length is 13 residues. CDR1 and CDR2 from the germline V gene are SEHNR and FQNEAQ (reference sequence). The CDR3 region has the DNA TGTGCCAGCAGCCCACAGGGCAACTATGGCTACACCTTC. Encoded protein: CASSPQGNYGYTF.

The V and J genes are TRBV7-2 and TRBJ2-1; 10 bases match TRBD2. After removal of 4 bases from V and 8 bases from J, the junction contained 11 bases not matched to a gene. The CDR3 extends over 16 amino acids. Looked up from germline, CDR1 is SGHTA and CDR2 is FQGNSA. The DNA for the CDR3 is TGTGCCAGCAGCTCTACAGAACTAGCGGGATTATATGAGCAGTTCTTC. It is translated as CASSSTELAGLYEQFF.

This chain uses TRBV7-2 with TRBJ1-6; D may be TRBD1 (6 bases). Germline V gene lookup returns CDR1 SGHTA and CDR2 FQGNSA. This CDR3 comprises 16 residues. Trimming cost V 1 base and J 6 bases, with 13 bases left between them. CDR3 sequence (DNA): TGTGCCAGCAGCTTAGAGGGGGGGGTCGGTAATTCACCCCTCCACTTT. It is translated as CASSLEGGVGNSPLHF.

The chain is built from TRBV18 and TRBJ2-5, with D perhaps matching TRBD2 (5 bases). V dropped 1 base and J dropped 4 bases, with 10 bases sitting between them. There are 14 residues in the CDR3. Germline V gene data show CDR1 as KGHSH and CDR2 as LQKENI. CDR3 in amino acids: CASSPRGSGETQYF. The CDR3 bases are TGTGCCAGCTCACCACGGGGAAGCGGAGAGACCCAGTACTTC.

This chain uses TRBV6-5 with TRBJ1-3, with 8 bases that match TRBD1. Trimming cost V 5 bases and J 1 base; bases outside gene matches: 4. Germline V gene data show CDR1 as MNHEY and CDR2 as SVGAGI. This CDR3 is 15 amino acids long. In nucleotides, the CDR3 is TGTGCCAGCAGTATCCAGGGGGCATCTGGAAACACCATATATTTT. This sequence encodes CASSIQGASGNTIYF.

This clone occurred a few times. The chain recombines TRBV7-3 with TRBJ1-2, with D perhaps matching TRBD1 (5 bases). V was pared by 5 bases and J by 2 bases, with 9 bases between. There are 13 residues in the CDR3. Looked up from germline, CDR1 is SGHTA and CDR2 is FQGTGA. The CDR3 sequence: CASSRDSNYGYTF. The CDR3 nucleotides are TGTGCCAGCAGCCGAGACAGCAACTATGGCTACACCTTC.

This sequence joins TRBV6-5 and TRBJ1-1; 7 bases map to TRBD1. The V and J ends lost 8 bases and 0 bases, in that order; junction bases with no gene match: 0. Germline V gene sequence: CDR1 MNHEY, CDR2 SVGAGI. The CDR3 has 12 residues. This chain's CDR3 is CASGTVNTEAFF. DNA of the CDR3: TGTGCCAGCGGGACAGTGAACACTGAAGCTTTCTTT.

V gene TRBV27 combines with J gene TRBJ1-5, with TRBD1 as a possible D gene (5 bases). In germline, CDR1 is MNHEY, CDR2 SMNVEV (reference sequence). The CDR3 length is 13 residues. The V end lost 8 bases, the J end lost 0 bases, and 8 bases lay between the germline ends. Here the CDR3 reads CASGQGSNQPQHF. CDR3 DNA sequence: TGTGCCAGCGGTCAGGGTAGCAATCAGCCCCAGCATTTT.

The chain has TRBV27 and TRBJ2-1; perhaps TRBD1 as D (6 bases). Germline lookup yields CDR1 MNHEY and CDR2 SMNVEV (reference sequence). This CDR3 region has 21 residues. V was shortened by 4 bases and J by 0 bases, with 28 bases between the two germline ends. CDR3 loop: CASSSGDLTKRTARSYNEQFF. DNA for the CDR3: TGTGCCAGCAGTTCGGGTGATCTAACCAAAAGGACAGCCCGCTCCTACAATGAGCAGTTCTTC.

V gene TRBV7-9 combines with J gene TRBJ2-2, with TRBD1 as a possible D gene (7 bases). This CDR3 spans 18 amino acids. Looked up from germline, CDR1 is SEHNR and CDR2 is FQNEAQ (reference sequence). Between the trimmed V and J ends, which lost 6 bases and 4 bases, there was a span of 24 bases. As DNA, the CDR3 is TGTGCCAGCAGTTTACGGGGGCCCGGGGCAGGGGGCACCGGGGAGCTGTTTTTT. This translates into CASSLRGPGAGGTGELFF.

This chain uses TRBV4-1 with TRBJ2-1; 7 positions agree with TRBD2. Germline CDR1 is MGHRA and CDR2 is YSYEKL. CDR3 length: 14 residues. Trimming at V came to 0 bases and at J to 15 bases, leaving 11 bases not matched to a gene. CDR3 DNA: TGCGCCAGCAGCCAAGATCCTTCCGGGACTACCCCGTTCTTC. It codes for CASSQDPSGTTPFF.

V and J are TRBV7-9 and TRBJ2-2; D is unresolved. This CDR3 comprises 14 residues. Germline CDR1 is SEHNR and CDR2 is FQNEAQ (reference sequence). V lost 8 bases to trimming and J lost 0 bases, with 10 bases between them. CDR3 in amino acids: CASVPSTNTGELFF. CDR3 nucleotides: TGTGCCAGCGTCCCGAGTACGAACACCGGGGAGCTGTTTTTT.

The chain has TRBV11-2 and TRBJ2-5; the D is unclear. This CDR3 is 15 amino acids long. The germline V gene encodes CDR1 SGHAT and CDR2 FQNNGV. V was pared by 0 bases and J by 9 bases, with 17 bases between. The CDR3 loop reads CASSLEFGSFAAQYF. The CDR3 DNA sequence: TGTGCCAGCAGCTTAGAGTTTGGAAGCTTTGCGGCCCAGTACTTC.